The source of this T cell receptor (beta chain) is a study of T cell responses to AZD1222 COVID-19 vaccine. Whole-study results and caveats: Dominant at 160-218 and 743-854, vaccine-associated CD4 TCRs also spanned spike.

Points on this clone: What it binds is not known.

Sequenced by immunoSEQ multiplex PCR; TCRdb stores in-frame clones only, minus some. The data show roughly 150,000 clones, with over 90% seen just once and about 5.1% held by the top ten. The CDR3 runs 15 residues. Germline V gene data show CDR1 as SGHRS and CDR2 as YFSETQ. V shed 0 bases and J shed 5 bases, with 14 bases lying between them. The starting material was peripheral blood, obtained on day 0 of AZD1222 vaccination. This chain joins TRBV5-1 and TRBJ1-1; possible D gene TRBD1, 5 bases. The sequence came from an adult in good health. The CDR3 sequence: CASSLVPGRGTEAFF. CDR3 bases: TGCGCCAGCAGCTTGGTACCGGGGCGGGGGACTGAAGCTTTCTTT.